This T cell receptor beta chain was obtained from a study of T cell responses to AZD1222 COVID-19 vaccine. Regarding the study as a whole: Most donors were white British, females outnumbered males, and clonal diversity was possibly underestimated. Dominant CD4 TCR responses targeted spike regions 160-218 and 743-854. Recipients of two AZD1222 doses showed rising Spike-specific TCR breadth and depth.

The method was immunoSEQ multiplex PCR; TCRdb's version includes in-frame clones alone and lacks a portion of them. The table lists fewer than 150,000 clones, almost 95% of them singletons. Pooling was applied to second doses at about 4 or about 12 weeks. The CDR3 runs to 19 residues. Germline lookup yields CDR1 LGHNA and CDR2 YSLEER. V lost 0 bases to trimming and J lost 6 bases, with 24 bases between them. In regard to this clone: Its antigen is undetermined.

Source: peripheral blood, taken 28 days after the second AZD1222 dose. This receptor was taken from an adult who received the AZD1222 COVID-19 vaccine. V gene TRBV4-3 combines with J gene TRBJ2-1, with a weak D call TRBD2 (5 bases). For the CDR3, the DNA is TGCGCCAGCAGCCAAGATCCAGGACTGATCGGGGTGATATCCAATGAGCAGTTCTTC. This sequence encodes CASSQDPGLIGVISNEQFF.